The text below deals with one TCR beta chain. The germline CDR1 and CDR2 sequences are MDHEN and SYDVKM. The ends were cut back, 8 bases at V and 2 bases at J, with 16 bases in the middle. The CDR3 runs 15 residues. This sample stems from a study of cytomegalovirus exposure and HLA in healthy donors. PCR amplification relied on 60 Vbeta primers (plus 13 Jbeta primers). Sequencing used immunoSEQ multiplex PCR; TCRdb keeps in-frame clones, though not all of them. This sample has about 180,000 clones, with roughly 80% found just once. This receptor was taken from a man aged 35 to 55 in good health and CMV-seronegative. Source material: PBMCs. The rearrangement joins TRBV28 to TRBJ1-3, with D uncertain. CDR3 sequence reads: CASDARRGTGNTIYF. The DNA for the CDR3 is TGTGCCAGCGACGCGAGACGAGGTACTGGAAACACCATATATTTT.